Shown below are 20 T cell receptor beta chains from a single sample sequenced in a study of blood T cell repertoires in COVID-19. Assay: immunoSEQ multiplex PCR; the TCRdb copy retains only in-frame clones and omits some. The sample holds fewer than 500,000 clones; 70% to 90% are singletons and the top ten take 0.95% to 1%. The sample was PBMCs or T cells enriched from blood (not recorded which). Source of these receptors: a woman under 40 with acute COVID-19.

This chain uses TRBV30 with TRBJ2-2; tentatively, D is TRBD2 (6 bases). Germline CDR1 reads GTSNPN; CDR2 reads SVGIG (reference sequence). CDR3 size: 16 residues. V was shortened by 1 base and J by 8 bases, with 20 bases between the two germline ends. The CDR3 region has the DNA TGTGCCTGGAGTGAAAACGCGGGGAGAGTGGTGGGGGAGCTGTTTTTT. Encoded protein: CAWSENAGRVVGELFF.

J is TRBJ1-2 and V is TRBV18; 8 bases are shared with TRBD1. The V gene's germline CDR1 is KGHSH and CDR2 LQKENI. The trim removed 3 bases at V and 4 bases at J, leaving 10 bases unmatched. CDR3 size: 16 residues. As DNA, the CDR3 is TGTGCCAGCTCACCTTCCGGACAGGGCGCTTTCTATGGCTACACCTTC. It encodes CASSPSGQGAFYGYTF. The entire variable domain, with the rest obtained from reference TRBV18 and TRBJ1-2, is as follows: NAGVMQNPRHLVRRRGQEARLRCSPMKGHSHVYWYRQLPEEGLKFMVYLQKENIIDESGMPKERFSAEFPKEGPSILRIQQVVRGDSAAYFCASSPSGQGAFYGYTFGSGTRLTVV.

This clone was seen a few times. The chain links TRBV18 to TRBJ1-1, with a tentative D call TRBD1 (6 bases). Germline CDR1 KGHSH, CDR2 LQKENI. CDR3 size: 13 residues. V lost 5 bases and J 4 bases, leaving 11 bases between the germline ends. CDR3 loop: CASSYREGTEAFF. As DNA, the CDR3 is TGTGCCAGCTCATACAGGGAAGGCACTGAAGCTTTCTTT.

The chain has TRBV18 and TRBJ2-2, with D tentatively TRBD2 (5 bases). Trimming removed 5 bases at V and 2 bases at J, with 9 bases between. CDR1 is KGHSH, CDR2 LQKENI, per germline. This CDR3 has 14 amino acids. The CDR3 DNA sequence: TGTGCCAGCTCATGGACTCTAAACACCGGGGAGCTGTTTTTT. It codes for CASSWTLNTGELFF.

This chain uses TRBV19 with TRBJ1-5; 9 bases line up with TRBD1. Germline CDR1 and CDR2: LNHDA and SQIVND (reference sequence). Losses at the gene ends were 4 bases for V and 4 bases for J; bases not matched to a gene: 8. The CDR3 length is 16 residues. In DNA form, the CDR3 reads TGTGCCAGTAGTAGGGACAGGGATGTGAGAAATCAGCCCCAGCATTTT. Protein sequence: CASSRDRDVRNQPQHF.

The chain has TRBV7-9 and TRBJ1-2, with 8 bases aligning to TRBD1. Per the germline V gene, CDR1 is SEHNR and CDR2 is FQNEAQ (reference sequence). V was clipped by 4 bases and J by 4 bases; unmatched bases: 5. This CDR3 has 14 amino acids. The CDR3 region is CASSYLDRGYGYTF. The CDR3 DNA reads as TGTGCCAGCAGCTACCTCGACAGGGGCTATGGCTACACCTTC.

The rearrangement joins TRBV25-1 to TRBJ2-5; perhaps TRBD1 as D (6 bases). Germline CDR1 reads MGHDK; CDR2 reads SYGVNS. The CDR3 is 14 residues long. V shed 0 bases and J shed 5 bases, with 10 bases lying between them. The CDR3 is CASSEYGGRETQYF. CDR3 bases: TGTGCCAGCAGTGAATATGGGGGCAGGGAGACCCAGTACTTC.

The chain carries TRBV7-2 and TRBJ1-1, with 10 bases identical to TRBD1. J was trimmed by 4 bases and V by 4 bases; bases with no gene match: 3. The CDR3 totals 14 residues. CDR1 and CDR2 (germline): SGHTA, FQGNSA. The CDR3 protein is CASSSTGGSTEAFF. In DNA, the CDR3 is TGTGCCAGCAGCTCGACAGGGGGCAGCACTGAAGCTTTCTTT.

Only one count was recorded for this clone. This chain joins TRBV5-1 and TRBJ1-2; 12 nucleotides align to TRBD1. Germline CDR1 is SGHRS and CDR2 is YFSETQ. V shed 0 bases and J 8 bases; nucleotides not matched to a gene: 5. CDR3 length equals 15 residues. The DNA for the CDR3 is TGCGCCAGCAGCTTGGAAGGGACAGGGGGCCGGGGCTACACCTTC. Amino acid sequence: CASSLEGTGGRGYTF.

V and J are TRBV10-2 and TRBJ2-2; D is ambiguous. Germline V CDR1 and CDR2: WSHSY, SAAADI. This CDR3 spans 15 amino acids. Trimming removed 4 bases at V and 4 bases at J, with 13 bases between. The CDR3 DNA reads as TGCGCCAGCAGTGGGGTTAGCCGAGGCACCGGGGAGCTGTTTTTT. It yields the protein CASSGVSRGTGELFF.

This chain connects TRBV6-6 to TRBJ2-1, with 8 bases fitting TRBD2. With 0 bases clipped from V and 6 bases from J, the junction kept 4 bases outside the gene matches. Germline lookup yields CDR1 MNHNY and CDR2 SVGAGI (reference sequence). The CDR3 has 15 amino acids. The CDR3 sequence is CASSYSGGAVNEQFF. DNA for the CDR3: TGTGCCAGCAGTTACTCCGGGGGGGCCGTCAATGAGCAGTTCTTC.

This clone has a single count. The rearrangement joins TRBV6-4 to TRBJ1-4; D gene uncertain. V lost 10 bases, J lost 5 bases, and 17 bases lay in between. This CDR3 comprises 14 residues. The germline CDR1 and CDR2 sequences are MRHNA and SNTAGT. This chain's CDR3 is CANADSMVNEKLFF. In DNA form, the CDR3 reads TGTGCCAACGCGGACTCCATGGTCAATGAAAAACTGTTTTTT.

The V call is TRBV18, the J call TRBJ2-2; TRBD1 matches at 8 bases. V lost 5 bases, J lost 0 bases, and 2 bases stayed unmatched. The CDR3 spans 15 residues. Germline V gene data show CDR1 as KGHSH and CDR2 as LQKENI. The CDR3 DNA follows: TGTGCCAGCTCAAAACAGGGGGCGAACACCGGGGAGCTGTTTTTT. The encoded protein is CASSKQGANTGELFF.

This clone was detected only once. The chain's CDR3 is CASSEAGRTIATNEKLFF. The DNA for the CDR3 is TGTGCCAGCAGTGAAGCGGGGAGAACCATTGCAACTAATGAAAAACTGTTTTTT. This chain uses TRBV6-1 with TRBJ1-4; D gene uncertain. The CDR3 sequence is 18 residues long. Trimming left V 0 bases short and J 0 bases short, with 14 bases between. Germline CDR1 and CDR2: MNHNS and SASEGT.

This chain uses TRBV5-6 with TRBJ2-2; 13 bases match TRBD2. Per the germline V gene, CDR1 is SGHDT and CDR2 is YYEEEE. With 4 bases clipped from V and 4 bases from J, the junction kept 10 bases outside the gene matches. The CDR3 has 18 amino acids. The CDR3 DNA is TGTGCCAGCAGCGCAAGCACTAGCGGGGGGGCAGTCACCGGGGAGCTGTTTTTT. Its translation is CASSASTSGGAVTGELFF. Combining the CDR3 with reference TRBV5-6 and TRBJ2-2 gives the whole variable domain DAGVTQSPTHLIKTRGQQVTLRCSPKSGHDTVSWYQQALGQGPQFIFQYYEEEERQRGNFPDRFSGHQFPNYSSELNVNALLLGDSALYLCASSASTSGGAVTGELFFGEGSRLTVL.

The chain carries TRBV5-1 and TRBJ1-1; TRBD1 is a possible D gene (5 bases). The CDR3 length is 14 residues. Germline CDR1 and CDR2: SGHRS and YFSETQ. V shed 0 bases and J shed 3 bases, with 9 bases lying between them. For the CDR3, the DNA is TGCGCCAGCAGCTTGGCGACAGCAGACACTGAAGCTTTCTTT. Translation gives CASSLATADTEAFF. Combining the CDR3 with reference TRBV5-1 and TRBJ1-1 gives the whole variable domain KAGVTQTPRYLIKTRGQQVTLSCSPISGHRSVSWYQQTPGQGLQFLFEYFSETQRNKGNFPGRFSGRQFSNSRSEMNVSTLELGDSALYLCASSLATADTEAFFGQGTRLTVV.

The chain employs TRBV2 and TRBJ2-7; D gene ambiguous. V lost 7 bases and J 1 base, leaving 8 bases between the germline ends. CDR1 is SNHLY and CDR2 is FYNNEI in the germline V gene. CDR3 length: 12 residues. The CDR3, as DNA: TGTGCCAGCATTAGTGATTCCTACGAGCAGTACTTC. Its translation: CASISDSYEQYF.

This chain joins TRBV2 and TRBJ1-1; D possibly corresponds to TRBD1 (6 bases). The CDR3 spans 15 residues. V lost 6 bases and J lost 0, with 14 bases in between. Per the germline V gene, CDR1 is SNHLY and CDR2 is FYNNEI. CDR3 in amino acids: CASRANRALNTEAFF. The CDR3 DNA sequence: TGTGCCAGCAGGGCTAACAGGGCTCTGAACACTGAAGCTTTCTTT.

V gene TRBV27 combines with J gene TRBJ1-3; TRBD1 aligns across 9 bases. V dropped 0 bases and J dropped 1; count of bases not matched to a gene: 4. The V gene's germline CDR1 is MNHEY and CDR2 SMNVEV (reference sequence). The length of the CDR3 is 17 residues. The CDR3 DNA follows: TGTGCCAGCAGTTTATCCACAGGGGGCTTTTCTGGAAACACCATATATTTT. Translating gives CASSLSTGGFSGNTIYF.

This sequence joins TRBV5-1 and TRBJ1-3; tentatively, D is TRBD1 (6 bases). This CDR3 comprises 16 residues. The V and J ends lost 0 bases and 2 bases respectively, with 12 bases between them. Germline CDR1 SGHRS, CDR2 YFSETQ. In DNA form, the CDR3 reads TGCGCCAGCAGCTTGGCTGGGGCAGGGGCTGGAAACACCATATATTTT. Amino acids: CASSLAGAGAGNTIYF.